The 13 T cell receptor beta chains in this list originate from one sample, sequenced in a study of CD8+CD57+ T cells in acquired aplastic anemia. Using genomic DNA as the template, TCR beta VDJ and CDR3 profiling was carried out. TCRdb reanalysed the reads using MiXCR and keeps one entry per CDR3 protein. The sample comprises 400,000 to 450,000 distinct CDR3 sequences, 65% to 80% of which are singletons, and 4% rests with the top ten. Sequenced input: sorted CD4+, CD8+, or CD8+CD57+ T cells (not recorded which) from PBMCs. These receptors came from a human donor in good health, serving as a control.

This clonotype occurred once. J is TRBJ2-2 and V is TRBV5-1; 9 bases agree with TRBD1. Germline V lookup: CDR1 SGHRS, CDR2 YFSETQ. The V gene end was trimmed by 2 bases and the J gene end by 6 bases; junction bases not matched to a gene: 5. The CDR3 has 15 amino acids. CDR3 residues: CASSFRQGGPGELFF. The CDR3 DNA is TGCGCCAGCAGCTTTCGACAGGGGGGTCCCGGGGAGCTGTTTTTT. Using reference TRBV5-1 and TRBJ2-2 for the parts outside the CDR3, the full variable domain is KAGVTQTPRYLIKTRGQQVTLSCSPISGHRSVSWYQQTPGQGLQFLFEYFSETQRNKGNFPGRFSGRQFSNSRSEMNVSTLELGDSALYLCASSFRQGGPGELFFGEGSRLTVL.

The chain combines TRBV28 with TRBJ1-1, with TRBD1 matching over 9 bases. The V segment lost 10 bases and the J segment 5 bases; nucleotides outside the gene matches: 5. The CDR3 sequence is 12 residues long. Germline CDR1 reads MDHEN; CDR2 reads SYDVKM. CDR3 sequence: CATGQGSTEAFF. For the CDR3, the DNA is TGTGCCACAGGACAGGGGTCAACTGAAGCTTTCTTT.

The chain joins TRBV11-2 to TRBJ2-3, with D tentatively TRBD1 (6 bases). Germline CDR1 and CDR2: SGHAT and FQNNGV. Trimming left V 5 bases short and J 6 bases short, with 27 bases between. The length of the CDR3 is 18 residues. The CDR3 sequence is CASSQGDTGTRVGDTQYF. CDR3 nucleotides: TGTGCCAGCAGCCAGGGAGACACCGGGACAAGGGTGGGGGATACGCAGTATTTT. Full variable domain (outside the CDR3, taken from reference TRBV11-2 and TRBJ2-3): EAGVAQSPRYKIIEKRQSVAFWCNPISGHATLYWYQQILGQGPKLLIQFQNNGVVDDSQLPKDRFSAERLKGVDSTLKIQPAKLEDSAVYLCASSQGDTGTRVGDTQYFGPGTRLTVL.

Worth noting for this clonotype: A read error may explain this, as a much larger clone is one base away. The chain has TRBV3-1 and TRBJ1-1, with 7 bases lining up with TRBD1. This CDR3 contains 15 residues. After removal of 3 bases from V and 2 bases from J, the junction contained 6 bases not matched to a gene. CDR1 and CDR2 from the germline V gene are LGHDT and YNNKEL (reference sequence). The chain's CDR3 is CASSHYDRVNTEAFF. The CDR3 nucleotides read TGTGCCAGCAGCCACTACGACAGGGTCAACACTGAAGCTTTCTTT. Drawing the rest from reference TRBV3-1 and TRBJ1-1, the complete variable domain is DTAVSQTPKYLVTQMGNDKSIKCEQNLGHDTMYWYKQDSKKFLKIMFSYNNKELIINETVPNRFSPKSPDKAHLNLHINSLELGDSAVYFCASSHYDRVNTEAFFGQGTRLTVV.

The V and J genes are TRBV9 and TRBJ2-5; TRBD2 matches at 11 bases. The germline V gene encodes CDR1 SGDLS and CDR2 YYNGEE. J was trimmed by 5 bases and V by 4 bases; bases with no gene match: 10. The CDR3 runs to 16 residues. The CDR3 spells CASSPVAGGIVETQYF. In nucleotides, the CDR3 is TGTGCCAGCAGCCCCGTAGCGGGGGGGATTGTGGAGACCCAGTACTTC.

As regards this clonotype: Because the CDR3 is missing its conserved closing phenylalanine or tryptophan, this is likely a read error. Because the CDR3's place on the DNA is in doubt, the DNA is left out and the CDR3 is given as listed by TCRdb. The chain recombines TRBV7-2 with TRBJ1-1; the table's D gene call, TRBD1, was not cross checked with the DNA. Germline CDR1 and CDR2: SGHTA and FQGNSA. From its first to its last residue, the CDR3 has 13 amino acids. The CDR3 spells CASSDVTGAQDIQ.

This clonotype was counted at least ten times. The chain recombines TRBV11-2 with TRBJ1-6; D not certain. The CDR3 spans 16 residues. CDR1 is SGHAT and CDR2 is FQNNGV in the germline V gene. Deletions cut 5 bases from V and 7 bases from J, with 18 bases between. DNA for the CDR3: TGTGCCAGCAGCCTCACCCAGGCAGGCAAGAATTCACCCCTCCACTTT. Protein product: CASSLTQAGKNSPLHF.

The rearrangement uses TRBV9 and TRBJ2-5, with a possible D match to TRBD1 (5 bases). The V and J ends lost 1 base and 5 bases respectively, with 12 bases between them. The germline V gene has CDR1 SGDLS and CDR2 YYNGEE. The CDR3 sequence is 14 residues long. In nucleotides, the CDR3 is TGTGCCAGCAGCGTACCTAGTAGGGGTGAGACCCAGTACTTC. Residues: CASSVPSRGETQYF.

The chain combines TRBV6-5 with TRBJ2-7; perhaps TRBD1 as D (7 bases). The V end lost 2 bases, the J end lost 3 bases, and 14 bases lay between the germline ends. Germline values: CDR1 MNHEY, CDR2 SVGAGI. CDR3 length: 15 amino acids. The CDR3 loop reads CASSYGWQGGYEQYF. DNA for the CDR3: TGTGCCAGCAGTTACGGATGGCAGGGGGGCTACGAGCAGTACTTC.

This clonotype showed up many times. The chain couples TRBV7-2 to TRBJ1-1; D is possibly TRBD1 (6 bases). CDR1 is SGHTA and CDR2 is FQGNSA in the germline V gene. The CDR3 contains 14 residues. Trimming took off 5 bases at V and 7 bases at J, with 17 bases between the two ends. The CDR3 region is CASSPEGGGLEAFF. CDR3 sequence (DNA): TGTGCCAGCAGCCCCGAGGGTGGGGGGCTTGAAGCTTTCTTT.

This clonotype was found once. Germline and junction disagree at one end, which may indicate a read error. This chain uses TRBV5-1 with TRBJ2-1; 8 positions agree with TRBD2. The CDR3 is made up of 15 amino acids. Germline V gene lookup returns CDR1 SGHRS and CDR2 YFSETQ. CDR3 sequence (DNA): TGTGCCAGCAGCCCGCCGGGACTAGGGGGGGGGGAGCAGTTCTTC. Encoded protein: CASSPPGLGGGEQFF. Based on the CDR3 plus reference TRBV5-1 and TRBJ2-1, the full variable domain is KAGVTQTPRYLIKTRGQQVTLSCSPISGHRSVSWYQQTPGQGLQFLFEYFSETQRNKGNFPGRFSGRQFSNSRSEMNVSTLELGDSALYLCASSPPGLGGGEQFFGPGTRLTVL.

The V and J genes are TRBV7-9 and TRBJ1-3; D remains unclear. CDR3 size: 16 residues. V lost 5 bases and J lost 10, with 24 bases in between. Germline V gene data show CDR1 as SEHNR and CDR2 as FQNEAQ (reference sequence). The CDR3 reads CASSPLDTAAEETIYF. DNA of the CDR3: TGTGCCAGCAGCCCACTGGATACAGCGGCTGAAGAGACCATATATTTT.

A remark on this clonotype: The conserved final phenylalanine or tryptophan is absent from the CDR3, which likely points to a read error. The DNA is left out, because the CDR3 cannot be placed on it with certainty; the CDR3 is given as TCRdb lists it. The rearrangement joins TRBV7-9 to TRBJ2-7; the tabulated D call, TRBD2, remains unverified against the DNA. Germline V gives CDR1 SEHNR, CDR2 FQNEAQ (reference sequence). The CDR3 comprises 13 residues, both ends counted. CDR3 region: CASSLGTAYQPQH.